The 16 T cell receptor beta chains below all came from one sample that was sequenced in a study of early stage breast cancer tumors. This table comes from immunoSEQ multiplex PCR, and its TCRdb copy is limited to in-frame clones, with some not included. The sample lists about 14,000 clones, about 88% occurring once. Sequences were obtained from normal breast tissue next to the tumor. The source is a person aged 25 to 45 with breast cancer.

The chain has TRBV19 and TRBJ2-3; 11 nucleotides agree with TRBD1. There are 16 residues in the CDR3. Germline CDR1 and CDR2: LNHDA and SQIVND (reference sequence). The junction had 8 bases not matched to a gene; V was cut back by 3 bases and J by 6 bases. CDR3 in amino acids: CASSMRTGGEGDTQYF. CDR3 coding DNA: TGTGCCAGTAGTATGAGGACAGGGGGCGAAGGGGATACGCAGTATTTT.

This chain uses TRBV7-2 with TRBJ1-1; TRBD1 matches at 9 bases. V dropped 4 bases and J dropped 7; count of bases not matched to a gene: 7. CDR1 is SGHTA and CDR2 is FQGNSA in the germline V gene. This CDR3 contains 14 residues. CDR3 loop: CASSYIQGAGEAFF. The DNA for the CDR3 is TGTGCCAGCAGCTACATACAGGGGGCAGGTGAAGCTTTCTTT.

The rearrangement links TRBV7-3 to TRBJ2-2; D gene ambiguous. The CDR3 consists of 12 residues. CDR1 and CDR2 from the germline V gene are SGHTA and FQGTGA. Trimming stripped 2 bases from V and 7 bases from J, with 5 bases between. The CDR3 reads CASSLGIGELFF. The CDR3 DNA is TGTGCCAGCAGCTTAGGGATCGGGGAGCTGTTTTTT.

The chain is built from TRBV19 and TRBJ2-5, with 9 positions matching TRBD2. The J call is uncertain, as TRBJ2-7 better fits the DNA end. The length of the CDR3 is 16 residues. Germline lookup yields CDR1 LNHDA and CDR2 SQIVND (reference sequence). The CDR3 nucleotides are TGTGCCAGTAGTATAGAGGGAGTAGCGGGGGTCTACGAGCAGTACTTC. Translating it yields CASSIEGVAGVYEQYF.

For the CDR3, the DNA is TGTGCCAGCAGCTTGACGGGACAAGACTACGAGCAGTACTTC. The encoded protein is CASSLTGQDYEQYF. V and J are TRBV5-4 and TRBJ2-7, with D possibly matching TRBD1 (6 bases). The germline V gene has CDR1 SGHNT and CDR2 YYREEE (reference sequence). V lost 1 base to trimming and J lost 3 bases, with 11 bases between them. The CDR3 has 14 amino acids. Full variable domain (outside the CDR3, taken from reference TRBV5-4 and TRBJ2-7): ETGVTQSPTHLIKTRGQQVTLRCSSQSGHNTVSWYQQALGQGPQFIFQYYREEENGRGNFPPRFSGLQFPNYSSELNVNALELDDSALYLCASSLTGQDYEQYFGPGTRLTVT.

V and J are TRBV10-3 and TRBJ2-1, with no clear D. The germline gives CDR1 ENHRY, CDR2 SYGVKD. CDR3 length: 17 amino acids. The V end was cut by 7 bases, the J end by 8 bases, with 27 bases between. The CDR3 spells CAIKLPHLDPRFDEQFF. The CDR3 coding sequence is TGTGCCATCAAACTCCCCCACCTCGATCCCCGATTTGATGAGCAGTTCTTC.

This sequence joins TRBV4-1 and TRBJ2-7, with TRBD2 matching 11 bases. Germline CDR1 MGHRA, CDR2 YSYEKL. The CDR3 is made up of 17 amino acids. Losses at the gene ends were 0 bases for V and 3 bases for J; bases not matched to a gene: 7. CDR3 protein: CASSQDFTSGGLYEQYF. In DNA form, the CDR3 reads TGCGCCAGCAGCCAAGATTTCACTAGCGGGGGCCTCTACGAGCAGTACTTC.

This clone was seen more than once but under ten times. This chain connects TRBV27 to TRBJ1-2, with 8 bases that match TRBD1. V was clipped by 5 bases and J by 5 bases; unmatched bases: 7. Germline assignment: CDR1 MNHEY and CDR2 SMNVEV (reference sequence). The CDR3 spans 14 residues. The DNA for the CDR3 is TGTGCCAGCAGTACCGGACAGGGACTGTATGGCTACACCTTC. This codes for CASSTGQGLYGYTF.

The chain uses TRBV6-5 and TRBJ2-5; TRBD2 aligns across 12 bases. The CDR3 totals 16 residues. Trimming took 0 bases from V and 4 from J; bases not matched to a gene: 3. Germline loops: CDR1 MNHEY, CDR2 SVGAGI. CDR3 nucleotide sequence: TGTGCCAGCAGTTACTCGGCTAGCGGGAGGGGAGAGACCCAGTACTTC. Its translation is CASSYSASGRGETQYF.

This clone was seen only once. For the CDR3, the DNA is TGCGCCAGCAGCGCGGGACTAGCCACAGATACGCAGTATTTT. This sequence encodes CASSAGLATDTQYF. J is TRBJ2-3 and V is TRBV5-1, with 9 bases fitting TRBD2. Trimming took 4 bases from V and 2 from J; bases not matched to a gene: 2. The germline CDR1 and CDR2 sequences are SGHRS and YFSETQ. CDR3 length: 14 amino acids. Looking up the rest from reference TRBV5-1 and TRBJ2-3 gives the full variable domain: KAGVTQTPRYLIKTRGQQVTLSCSPISGHRSVSWYQQTPGQGLQFLFEYFSETQRNKGNFPGRFSGRQFSNSRSEMNVSTLELGDSALYLCASSAGLATDTQYFGPGTRLTVL.

The V gene is TRBV4-1, the J gene TRBJ2-3; the match to TRBD1 covers 9 bases. V was clipped by 2 bases and J by 2 bases; unmatched bases: 5. This CDR3 has 16 residues. Germline lookup yields CDR1 MGHRA and CDR2 YSYEKL. The CDR3 reads CASSQSDRGSTDTQYF. The CDR3 nucleotides read TGCGCCAGCAGCCAATCTGACAGGGGGTCCACAGATACGCAGTATTTT.

V usage is TRBV19 and J usage is TRBJ2-1; 11 positions match TRBD2. The germline gives CDR1 LNHDA, CDR2 SQIVND (reference sequence). Unmatched junction bases numbered 7, after V lost 5 bases and J lost 4 bases. CDR3 size: 16 residues. CDR3 in DNA: TGTGCCAGTAGTGAGCTGACTAGCGGGGATTACAATGAGCAGTTCTTC. Translation gives CASSELTSGDYNEQFF.

The rearrangement joins TRBV19 to TRBJ1-5; weak D call: TRBD1 (6 bases). Germline-derived CDR1 and CDR2 are LNHDA and SQIVND (reference sequence). V was cut by 6 bases and J by 6 bases, with 24 bases left in between. The CDR3 totals 17 residues. CDR3 sequence reads: CASRESLVTGYSQPQHF. The CDR3 region has the DNA TGTGCCAGTAGGGAGAGCCTCGTTACAGGGTACTCTCAGCCCCAGCATTTT.

The chain employs TRBV11-2 and TRBJ2-7; D gene ambiguous. The length of the CDR3 is 12 residues. From germline, CDR1 is SGHAT and CDR2 FQNNGV. The germline V and J ends were trimmed by 1 base and 3 bases, with 4 bases remaining between them. CDR3 DNA sequence: TGTGCCAGCAGCTTAGCCGACTACGAGCAGTACTTC. It codes for CASSLADYEQYF. Full variable domain (rest looked up from reference TRBV11-2 and TRBJ2-7): EAGVAQSPRYKIIEKRQSVAFWCNPISGHATLYWYQQILGQGPKLLIQFQNNGVVDDSQLPKDRFSAERLKGVDSTLKIQPAKLEDSAVYLCASSLADYEQYFGPGTRLTVT.

This clone has only a few counts. This chain links TRBV19 with TRBJ2-7; 12 bases agree with TRBD2. Germline CDR1 LNHDA, CDR2 SQIVND (reference sequence). The CDR3 runs 15 residues. V gave up 2 bases and J gave up 2 bases; unmatched junction bases: 1. CDR3 DNA sequence: TGTGCCAGTAGTATATCTAGCGGGAGGGCCTACGAGCAGTACTTC. It translates to CASSISSGRAYEQYF.

A single count supports this clone. CDR3 region: CASSSLPQGNTEAFF. The CDR3 nucleotides are TGCGCCAGCAGCTCCCTCCCGCAGGGGAACACTGAAGCTTTCTTT. The gene calls are TRBV5-1 and TRBJ1-1, with D possibly matching TRBD1 (5 bases). Germline CDR1 SGHRS, CDR2 YFSETQ. V lost 3 bases to trimming and J lost 1 base, with 13 bases between them. This CDR3 region has 15 residues.